The next 23 T cell receptor beta chains were all read from a single sample in a study of monozygotic twins with inflammatory bowel disease. TCRdb reprocessed the 5' RACE reads and keeps a single row for each CDR3 protein, giving no DNA. The sample table sets out approximately 210,000 distinct CDR3 sequences. Input material: blood. These receptor sequences come from a human donor with ulcerative colitis or Crohn's disease, or a healthy co-twin of an affected twin (not recorded which).

The chain recombines TRBV7-3 with TRBJ2-1; the TCRdb D gene call, TRBD2, has no DNA to confirm it. CDR1 and CDR2 from the germline V gene are SGHTA and FQGTGA. The CDR3 extends over 16 amino acids. CDR3 sequence: CASSSPSGRDYNEQFF.

The chain has TRBV24-1 and TRBJ2-3; as DNA is missing, the TRBD2 call by TCRdb cannot be tested. Germline V gene lookup returns CDR1 KGHDR and CDR2 SFDVKD. This CDR3 comprises 14 residues. CDR3 residues: CATSAGGPSDTQYF.

The J gene is TRBJ2-7, the V gene TRBV29-1; TCRdb's D call of TRBD1 is untestable without DNA. CDR1 is SQVTM, CDR2 ANQGSEA, per germline. The CDR3 consists of 13 residues. CDR3 loop: CSATGTNPSEQYF.

The J gene is TRBJ1-1, the V gene TRBV4-1; TCRdb calls TRBD1, which cannot be checked without DNA. The CDR3 covers 15 residues. Looked up from germline, CDR1 is MGHRA and CDR2 is YSYEKL. CDR3 protein: CASSQVGQGTVEAFF.

The chain employs TRBV5-1 and TRBJ2-3; the D gene TCRdb calls, TRBD1, cannot be checked with no DNA. CDR1 and CDR2 from the germline V gene are SGHRS and YFSETQ. The CDR3 consists of 15 residues. CDR3 amino acids: CASSLWGGSTDTQYF.

The V call is TRBV12-3 or TRBV12-4, the J call TRBJ2-7. The CDR3 extends over 11 amino acids. The CDR3 loop reads CASSFGETRYF.

The gene calls are TRBV4-2 and TRBJ2-3; TCRdb outputs TRBD2, but without DNA this stays unchecked. This CDR3 comprises 13 residues. The germline V gene has CDR1 LGHNA and CDR2 YNFKEQ. The CDR3 protein is CASRDLLGDTQYF.

The rearrangement joins TRBV7-8 to TRBJ1-2; with no DNA, the TCRdb D assignment of TRBD1 cannot be verified. CDR1 is SGHVS and CDR2 is FQNEAQ in the germline V gene. This CDR3 comprises 15 residues. The CDR3 loop is CASSFGTGGGYGYTF.

The chain carries TRBV5-1 and TRBJ2-7; TCRdb reports TRBD1, a call that lacks DNA to check it against. The CDR3 loop spans 16 amino acids. CDR1 and CDR2 from the germline V gene are SGHRS and YFSETQ. This CDR3 reads CASSPDGQGLTYEQYF. The variable domain in full, completed from reference TRBV5-1 and TRBJ2-7, reads KAGVTQTPRYLIKTRGQQVTLSCSPISGHRSVSWYQQTPGQGLQFLFEYFSETQRNKGNFPGRFSGRQFSNSRSEMNVSTLELGDSALYLCASSPDGQGLTYEQYFGPGTRLTVT.

The V gene is TRBV7-9, the J gene TRBJ2-2; TCRdb's D call, TRBD2, is unchecked because there is no DNA. CDR3 length equals 17 residues. Germline CDR1 and CDR2: SEHNR and FQNEAQ (reference sequence). The CDR3: CASSPSLGGGDTGELFF.

The rearrangement uses TRBV6-5 and TRBJ2-7; TCRdb's D call, TRBD2, is unchecked because there is no DNA. This CDR3 region has 16 residues. CDR1 is MNHEY and CDR2 is SVGAGI in the germline V gene. CDR3: CASSYSRGLGSYEQYF.

This chain connects TRBV7-9 to TRBJ1-1. Germline-derived CDR1 and CDR2 are SEHNR and FQNEAQ (reference sequence). The CDR3 loop spans 12 amino acids. This CDR3 is CASSRMETEAFF.

The chain links TRBV11-2 to TRBJ2-7; there is no DNA to check the TCRdb D call of TRBD1. The CDR3 loop spans 15 amino acids. CDR1 and CDR2 (germline): SGHAT, FQNNGV. CDR3 region: CASSLVRGEVYEQYF.

The chain has TRBV7-3 and TRBJ2-2; as DNA is missing, the TRBD2 call by TCRdb cannot be tested. This CDR3 contains 16 residues. Germline CDR1 and CDR2: SGHTA and FQGTGA. CDR3 sequence reads: CASSGASGTNTGELFF.

The gene calls are TRBV29-1 and TRBJ2-1; without DNA, the TCRdb call of TRBD1 cannot be checked. The CDR3 loop spans 16 amino acids. Per the germline V gene, CDR1 is SQVTM and CDR2 is ANQGSEA. The CDR3 protein is CSVEDRTASSYNEQFF.

The V call is TRBV7-2, the J call TRBJ2-2; TCRdb indicates TRBD1, and absent DNA this call remains unverified. This CDR3 has 14 residues. Germline V gene data show CDR1 as SGHTA and CDR2 as FQGNSA. CDR3 residues: CASRPGQNLGELFF.

The V gene is TRBV12-3 or TRBV12-4, the J gene TRBJ2-1. The CDR3 contains 12 residues. The CDR3 is CASSQDPAWQFF.

CDR3 sequence reads: CASSRGREETQYF. The chain links TRBV7-2 to TRBJ2-5; TCRdb's assignment of TRBD2 cannot be checked, as there is no DNA. CDR3 length: 13 residues. Germline CDR1 and CDR2: SGHTA and FQGNSA.

The rearrangement uses TRBV10-3 and TRBJ2-7; TCRdb returns TRBD1, unconfirmable since there is no DNA. The CDR3 length is 14 residues. Germline assignment: CDR1 ENHRY and CDR2 SYGVKD. The CDR3 loop reads CAISESLGTGEQYF.

The V and J genes are TRBV12-3 or TRBV12-4 and TRBJ1-2; TCRdb picks TRBD1, but there is no DNA to check that call. The CDR3 has 15 amino acids. CDR3: CASSSQDRGRYGYTF.

V and J are TRBV7-9 and TRBJ2-7; absent DNA, TCRdb's TRBD2 call cannot be checked. Germline CDR1 is SEHNR and CDR2 is FQNEAQ (reference sequence). The length of the CDR3 is 17 residues. The CDR3 is CASSLAGGASGSYEQYF.

This chain links TRBV20-1 with TRBJ2-4; TCRdb proposes TRBD2, but this gene call is untestable without DNA. There are 15 residues in the CDR3. CDR1 DFQATT and CDR2 SNEGSKA come from the germline V gene (reference sequence). CDR3 sequence reads: CSARLGEGAKNIQYF.

This chain connects TRBV28 to TRBJ1-5; as DNA is missing, the TRBD1 call by TCRdb cannot be tested. This CDR3 comprises 16 residues. Per germline, CDR1 MDHEN and CDR2 SYDVKM. The CDR3 loop is CASSLGTGGVWQPQHF.